This passage covers 12 T cell receptor beta chains from one sample sequenced in a study of blood T cell repertoires in COVID-19. TCRdb's table, derived via immunoSEQ multiplex PCR, lists solely in-frame clones and lacks some. The sample gives 100,000 to 150,000 clones, approximately 82% of which show up once; roughly 5.5% is in the top ten. Specimen: peripheral blood. The receptors stem from a man older than 75 with active or convalescent COVID-19.

The V call is TRBV5-6, the J call TRBJ1-2, with 8 bases lining up with TRBD1. V shed 3 bases and J 5 bases; nucleotides not matched to a gene: 12. Germline V CDR1 and CDR2: SGHDT, YYEEEE. The CDR3 totals 16 residues. Here the CDR3 DNA reads TGTGCCAGCAGCTCCGGGACAGGTTATTTTTTTTATGGCTACACCTTC. Amino acids: CASSSGTGYFFYGYTF.

This clone showed up just a few times. The chain joins TRBV5-1 to TRBJ2-7, with 8 bases matching TRBD2. V trimming: 3 bases; J trimming: 5 bases; junction bases outside the gene matches: 10. Germline CDR1 and CDR2: SGHRS and YFSETQ. This CDR3 has 15 amino acids. The CDR3 sequence is CASSSHGREHDEQYF. The CDR3 DNA sequence: TGCGCCAGCAGCTCCCACGGGAGGGAACACGACGAGCAGTACTTC.

A single count supports this clone. V gene TRBV19 combines with J gene TRBJ2-3; D gene ambiguous. Germline V lookup: CDR1 LNHDA, CDR2 SQIVND (reference sequence). The CDR3 is made up of 14 amino acids. V lost 6 bases and J 3 bases, leaving 13 bases between the germline ends. CDR3 residues: CASSRDTVTDTQYF. CDR3 DNA sequence: TGTGCCAGTAGCCGCGACACCGTAACAGATACGCAGTATTTT.

This chain links TRBV9 with TRBJ2-1; 9 bases map to TRBD2. CDR1 SGDLS and CDR2 YYNGEE come from the germline V gene. J gave up 2 bases and V 1 base, and 7 bases lay outside the gene matches. The CDR3 covers 17 residues. CDR3 coding DNA: TGTGCCAGCAGCGTACATCTTAGCGGGGGACCCTACAATGAGCAGTTCTTC. The encoded protein is CASSVHLSGGPYNEQFF. Based on the CDR3 plus reference TRBV9 and TRBJ2-1, the full variable domain is DSGVTQTPKHLITATGQRVTLRCSPRSGDLSVYWYQQSLDQGLQFLIQYYNGEERAKGNILERFSAQQFPDLHSELNLSSLELGDSALYFCASSVHLSGGPYNEQFFGPGTRLTVL.

The sample holds a few counts of this clone. This sequence joins TRBV6-2 or TRBV6-3 and TRBJ1-4, with 9 bases matching TRBD1. CDR1 MNHEY and CDR2 SVGEGT come from the germline V gene. J gave up 7 bases and V 2 bases, and 8 bases lay outside the gene matches. The CDR3 runs 16 residues. In nucleotides, the CDR3 is TGTGCCAGCAGTTACCTCCGGGACAGGGACAGTGAAAAACTGTTTTTT. It codes for CASSYLRDRDSEKLFF.

The chain joins TRBV6-5 to TRBJ2-3; TRBD2 agrees at 16 bases. The CDR3 runs to 16 residues. Germline-derived CDR1 and CDR2 are MNHEY and SVGAGI. V was pared by 2 bases and J by 10 bases, with 6 bases of the junction left unmatched. The CDR3 loop reads CASSYGTSGGAEAQYF. The CDR3 DNA is TGTGCCAGCAGTTACGGGACTAGCGGGGGGGCCGAGGCGCAGTATTTT.

This clone came up once. The J gene is TRBJ2-7, the V gene TRBV5-4; TRBD2 aligns across 7 bases. V gave up 0 bases and J gave up 6 bases; unmatched junction bases: 6. The CDR3 sequence is 14 residues long. Looked up from germline, CDR1 is SGHNT and CDR2 is YYREEE (reference sequence). CDR3 nucleotides: TGTGCCAGCAGCTTGGCCCTGAGCGGGGCCGAGCAGTACTTC. This codes for CASSLALSGAEQYF.

J is TRBJ2-7 and V is TRBV28; D is possibly TRBD2 (5 bases). V was pared by 4 bases and J by 2 bases, with 15 bases between. Germline CDR1 MDHEN, CDR2 SYDVKM. This CDR3 is 15 amino acids long. As DNA, the CDR3 is TGTGCCAGCAGTTCGGAGCCCTTGAGGGCCTACGAGCAGTACTTC. Its translation is CASSSEPLRAYEQYF.

The V gene is TRBV6-2 or TRBV6-3, the J gene TRBJ2-7, with D possibly matching TRBD2 (5 bases). Between the trimmed V and J ends, which lost 0 bases and 5 bases, there was a span of 11 bases. From germline, CDR1 is MNHEY and CDR2 SVGEGT. This CDR3 contains 14 residues. The CDR3 region has the DNA TGTGCCAGCAGTTACTCGACTACACGACACGAGCAGTACTTC. Protein sequence: CASSYSTTRHEQYF.

This clone appeared once. The CDR3 nucleotides are TGCGCCAGCAGCTTGGGGGTCCCGACAGGGGGCACTGAAGCTTTCTTT. Its translation is CASSLGVPTGGTEAFF. The rearrangement links TRBV5-1 to TRBJ1-1; TRBD1 agrees at 9 bases. Germline loops: CDR1 SGHRS, CDR2 YFSETQ. The CDR3 is 16 amino acids. V was clipped by 0 bases and J by 4 bases; unmatched bases: 7.

The V and J genes are TRBV5-4 and TRBJ2-1; the match to TRBD2 covers 10 bases. The V segment lost 2 bases and the J segment 9 bases; nucleotides outside the gene matches: 8. The CDR3 has 15 residues. CDR1 SGHNT and CDR2 YYREEE come from the germline V gene (reference sequence). CDR3 region: CASSLSGGALVEQFF. The CDR3 DNA reads as TGTGCCAGCAGCTTAAGCGGGGGGGCCTTGGTTGAGCAGTTCTTC.

V and J are TRBV2 and TRBJ1-2; 8 positions agree with TRBD1. The CDR3 is 13 residues long. In germline, CDR1 is SNHLY, CDR2 FYNNEI. The V segment lost 7 bases and the J segment 6 bases; nucleotides outside the gene matches: 7. The CDR3 spells CASTPDREDGYTF. DNA for the CDR3: TGTGCCAGCACCCCGGACAGGGAGGATGGCTACACCTTC.